These T cell receptor beta chains were read from a single sample in a study of regulatory T cells in long-lasting Graves disease. MiXCR was run by TCRdb on the multiplex PCR reads, yielding one entry per CDR3 protein. The sample lists 680,000 or so distinct CDR3 sequences; approximately 15% were seen once. The sample was also reused in another study, on T cells in Graves' hyperthyroidism and ophthalmopathy.

Source: peripheral blood mononuclear cells (PBMCs), taken at new diagnosis, from a patient treated with antithyroid drugs. These receptors originate from a woman in her twenties or thirties with Graves disease. Each CDR3 is given without its conserved first and last residue.

cdr3_aa: ASSLSGRAANEQF
v_call: TRBV27
j_call: TRBJ2-1

cdr3_aa: ASSEVQGVAEAF
v_call: TRBV6-2/TRBV6-3
j_call: TRBJ1-1

cdr3_aa: ASQRQQNTEAF
v_call: TRBV7-8
j_call: TRBJ1-1

cdr3_aa: ASSLVDRMPSNSPLH
v_call: TRBV28
j_call: TRBJ1-6

cdr3_aa: SALHGTGGNQPQH
v_call: TRBV20-1
j_call: TRBJ1-5

cdr3_aa: ASSRQDLAGGYNEQF
v_call: TRBV4-1
j_call: TRBJ2-1

cdr3_aa: SGQTGNEGEQY
v_call: TRBV20-1
j_call: TRBJ2-7

cdr3_aa: SATYSTSGRAYEQY
v_call: TRBV20-1
j_call: TRBJ2-7

cdr3_aa: ASSLTVWGSSTGELF
v_call: TRBV12-3/TRBV12-4
j_call: TRBJ2-2

cdr3_aa: ASRHRGLFKETQY
v_call: TRBV28
j_call: TRBJ2-5

cdr3_aa: ASSAQGGGSSSGHEQF
v_call: TRBV9
j_call: TRBJ2-1

cdr3_aa: ASSPWTSGSPTDTQY
v_call: TRBV5-1
j_call: TRBJ2-3

cdr3_aa: ASSYSQGSGELF
v_call: TRBV6-5
j_call: TRBJ2-2

cdr3_aa: ASSYWTGAGNTIY
v_call: TRBV6-2/TRBV6-3
j_call: TRBJ1-3

cdr3_aa: ASSPDKVTEAF
v_call: TRBV18
j_call: TRBJ1-1

cdr3_aa: ASSLGQGITYEQY
v_call: TRBV5-1
j_call: TRBJ2-7

cdr3_aa: SARDVKGWGQETQH
v_call: TRBV20-1
j_call: TRBJ2-5

cdr3_aa: ASSPTGTADTQY
v_call: TRBV2
j_call: TRBJ2-3

cdr3_aa: ASSGGGRVKDTQY
v_call: TRBV5-1
j_call: TRBJ2-3

cdr3_aa: ASSRGFGGGSSYEQY
v_call: TRBV11-2
j_call: TRBJ2-7

cdr3_aa: ASSLYLVGRGMDNEQF
v_call: TRBV12-3/TRBV12-4
j_call: TRBJ2-1

cdr3_aa: ASSIMGTSNNYEQY
v_call: TRBV19
j_call: TRBJ2-7

cdr3_aa: ASNLDYGTGEYGYT
v_call: TRBV12-3/TRBV12-4
j_call: TRBJ1-2

cdr3_aa: ASSPQGAISIIDEQY
v_call: TRBV5-1
j_call: TRBJ2-7

cdr3_aa: ASSPLGILYEQY
v_call: TRBV6-1
j_call: TRBJ2-7

cdr3_aa: ASTRGLWDTGELF
v_call: TRBV6-1
j_call: TRBJ2-2

cdr3_aa: SAYVGGKSYEQY
v_call: TRBV20-1
j_call: TRBJ2-7

cdr3_aa: ASSSPGQRTNTEAF
v_call: TRBV5-1
j_call: TRBJ1-1

cdr3_aa: ASSRKAHTDTQY
v_call: TRBV5-6
j_call: TRBJ2-3

cdr3_aa: ASSLARGQLYGYT
v_call: TRBV28
j_call: TRBJ1-2

cdr3_aa: ASRPGQRYEQY
v_call: TRBV28
j_call: TRBJ2-7

cdr3_aa: ASSFGRKSSYEQY
v_call: TRBV5-1
j_call: TRBJ2-7

cdr3_aa: AWSVDRVNNEQF
v_call: TRBV30
j_call: TRBJ2-1